A few counts support the clone carrying this TCR beta chain. In germline, CDR1 is SGHAT, CDR2 FQNNGV. With V trimmed by 6 bases and J by 1 base, 2 bases remained unmatched. CDR3 length: 13 amino acids. MiXCR, applied by TCRdb to the 5' RACE reads, yields one record per CDR3 protein. The sample holds about 32,000 distinct CDR3 sequences, roughly 3.8% seen once. This entry is derived from a study of neurological immune-mediated disorders. Sample: PBMCs. The TCR sequence derives from a man aged 25-45 years with multiple sclerosis. V is TRBV11-2 and J is TRBJ2-5, with 7 nucleotides matching TRBD1. For the CDR3, the DNA is TGTGCCAGCAGTACAGGGGCCCAAGAGACCCAGTACTTC. This codes for CASSTGAQETQYF. Filled out from reference TRBV11-2 and TRBJ2-5, the complete variable domain reads EAGVAQSPRYKIIEKRQSVAFWCNPISGHATLYWYQQILGQGPKLLIQFQNNGVVDDSQLPKDRFSAERLKGVDSTLKIQPAKLEDSAVYLCASSTGAQETQYFGPGTRLLVL.